This record concerns one TCR beta chain sequence. This record belongs to a study of blood T cell repertoires in COVID-19. Study summary: COVID-19 samples from acute and convalescent phases originated in the United States, Italy and Spain.

Data came from immunoSEQ multiplex PCR; TCRdb stores just in-frame clones and leaves some out. The sample holds over 75,000 clones, around 83% seen once. Germline V gives CDR1 SGHAT, CDR2 FQNNGV. The V end lost 5 bases, the J end lost 3 bases, and 11 bases lay between the germline ends. The CDR3 totals 13 residues. Sequenced input: peripheral blood. The clonotype comes from a woman in her fifties or sixties with acute or convalescent COVID-19. The chain is built from TRBV11-2 and TRBJ2-7, with D possibly being TRBD2 (5 bases). CDR3 DNA: TGTGCCAGCAGCGCCACCGGGAACTACGAGCAGTACTTC. This encodes CASSATGNYEQYF. The whole variable domain, remainder taken from reference TRBV11-2 and TRBJ2-7, is EAGVAQSPRYKIIEKRQSVAFWCNPISGHATLYWYQQILGQGPKLLIQFQNNGVVDDSQLPKDRFSAERLKGVDSTLKIQPAKLEDSAVYLCASSATGNYEQYFGPGTRLTVT.